This TCR beta chain came from a study of blood T cell repertoires in COVID-19. Turning to the study itself: Sites in the United States, Italy and Spain provided acute and convalescent COVID-19 samples. PBMCs, B-cell-depleted T cells, or T cells were the source of the cDNA or gDNA that made up the material.

Germline V gene sequence: CDR1 MDHEN, CDR2 SYDVKM. V shed 7 bases and J shed 0 bases, with 15 bases lying between them. The CDR3 runs 15 residues. Per the original data handling: It was from reference gene primer amplification that nucleated cell counts were estimated. Some clones are missing from TCRdb's copy, which holds only in-frame ones; the method was immunoSEQ multiplex PCR. That table furnishes V, J and clone size, whereas the DNA furnished D and trimming. The sample has around 78,000 clones, roughly 80% seen once. The sequence was obtained from a human donor in a cohort sampled during active COVID-19. The gene calls are TRBV28 and TRBJ1-1, with TRBD1 as a possible D gene (6 bases). The sample taken for sequencing was peripheral blood. The DNA of the CDR3 is TGTGCCAGCATCAAGGGGGGAGGGTTGAACACTGAAGCTTTCTTT. Translated: CASIKGGGLNTEAFF.